This T cell receptor beta chain was sequenced in a study of blood T cell repertoires in COVID-19 (dated by TCRdb to the early 2020s). Turning to the overall study: Samples covering the acute and convalescent phases of COVID-19 were provided by collaborators in the United States, Italy and Spain. A de-identified subject ID, COVID-19 status, age in years and sex were almost always included in the sample metadata. Samples came from the ongoing ImmuneRACE study (first 160 participants) plus 1,254 subjects from 6 global collaborators. Subjects who had been exposed to COVID-19, were actively infected with it, or had recovered from it provided the deeply sampled blood TCRbeta repertoires that made up the dataset. The repertoires were made available in a free public database intended to serve as a resource for research on the immune response to SARS-CoV-2. The prospective study material was composed of cDNA or gDNA derived from T cells, B-cell-depleted T cells, or PBMCs. Where available, HLA class I and class II types were taken from metadata supplied by the sample provider and were not determined by assay-based typing. Overall study results and their limits: How much clinical and demographic metadata was included differed by source and by participant, and the metadata was provided uncurated.

TCRbeta CDR3 regions were amplified from genomic DNA using the immunoSEQ Assay, a bias-controlled multiplex PCR. Turning to the authors' computational methods: The number of nucleated cells in each sample was estimated from the amplification of reference gene primers within the assay. Sequence reads were collapsed and filtered to measure the absolute abundance of every unique TCRbeta CDR3 rearrangement. Productive Simpson clonality was computed per sample as the square root of Simpson's diversity index over productive rearrangements. Held by TCRdb, this immuneACCESS table contains in-frame sequences only and omits some clones. Under half of the omission traces to an unresolved V gene where checked; the cause of the rest is unknown. V and J calls and clone size are as listed in that table; D and trimming were resolved from the DNA. This sample holds roughly 320,000 clones; 85% to 95% were observed only once. Roughly 3.9% of the sample rests with the top ten.

Participants in the prospective study were aged roughly 18 to 90 years, lived in 20 to 25 United States geographic areas, and enrolled through a virtual design. Cohort assignment in the prospective study relied on participant-reported clinical history from a screening survey and a study questionnaire. Exposed participants were defined as having been in contact with someone with a PCR-confirmed or clinician-diagnosed COVID-19 case within 2 weeks of study entry. Each participant in the prospective study had whole blood, serum and a nasopharyngeal or oropharyngeal swab collected by mobile phlebotomists. Over an approximately two-month period, participants in the prospective study had the option of providing additional blood draws and questionnaires. Prospective study blood samples were shipped either frozen or at room temperature before DNA extraction. Trimmed from V: 2 bases; trimmed from J: 2 bases; junction bases lacking a gene match: 5. From a lookup of the germline V gene, CDR1 and CDR2 are MRHNA and SNTAGT. There are 18 amino acids in the CDR3, from cysteine to phenylalanine inclusive. Only CDR3 DNA is held: 54 bases, read in frame from base 1.

Note on this clone: Its cognate antigen has yet to be identified. Qualities for individual bases were not recorded, and no much larger clone is one base off.

This receptor was taken from a woman aged 25 to 39 who had been exposed to COVID-19. This chain joins TRBV6-4 to TRBJ2-6, with 11 bases in between that match TRBD1. Sequencing was done on a sample of PBMCs or T cells enriched from blood (not recorded which). The CDR3 in this case is CASSDGTGGVTGANVLTF. The DNA is TGTGCCAGCAGTGACGGGACAGGGGGAGTTACTGGGGCCAACGTCCTGACTTTC.